The 10 T cell receptor beta chains below come from one sample, sequenced in a study of blood T cell repertoires in COVID-19. Repertoires were generated with immunoSEQ multiplex PCR, while TCRdb's copy carries only in-frame clones and drops some. The profile shows 330,000 or so clones, about 92% of them singletons. Sequences were obtained from PBMCs or T cells enriched from blood (not recorded which). The receptors were gathered from a woman in her 30s who had recovered from COVID-19.

This chain links TRBV11-2 with TRBJ2-7, with 9 bases lining up with TRBD2. The trim removed 0 bases at V and 3 bases at J, leaving 3 bases unmatched. From germline, CDR1 is SGHAT and CDR2 FQNNGV. This CDR3 comprises 15 residues. CDR3 nucleotides: TGTGCCAGCAGCTTAGATCCTAGCGGGGTCTACGAGCAGTACTTC. Encoded protein: CASSLDPSGVYEQYF.

CDR3 sequence reads: CASSMGFQETQYF. DNA for the CDR3: TGTGCCAGTAGTATGGGCTTCCAAGAGACCCAGTACTTC. V gene TRBV19 combines with J gene TRBJ2-5; D is uncertain. Germline values: CDR1 LNHDA, CDR2 SQIVND (reference sequence). CDR3 length equals 13 residues. Trimming removed 3 bases at V and 1 base at J, with 6 bases between. The whole variable domain, filled in from reference TRBV19 and TRBJ2-5, reads DGGITQSPKYLFRKEGQNVTLSCEQNLNHDAMYWYRQDPGQGLRLIYYSQIVNDFQKGDIAEGYSVSREKKESFPLTVTSAQKNPTAFYLCASSMGFQETQYFGPGTRLLVL.

The chain is built from TRBV9 and TRBJ2-5, with 7 nucleotides matching TRBD1. The length of the CDR3 is 14 residues. The J segment lost 1 base and the V segment lost 3 bases, leaving 3 bases of the junction unmatched. CDR1 and CDR2 (germline): SGDLS, YYNGEE. This chain's CDR3 is CASSGRQGQETQYF. The CDR3 nucleotides read TGTGCCAGCAGCGGCCGACAGGGCCAAGAGACCCAGTACTTC.

J is TRBJ2-3 and V is TRBV6-4; 9 bases are shared with TRBD2. V trimming: 2 bases; J trimming: 5 bases; junction bases outside the gene matches: 5. The CDR3 contains 15 residues. The germline CDR1 and CDR2 sequences are MRHNA and SNTAGT. CDR3 sequence (DNA): TGTGCCAGCAGTGACGCGACTAGCGGAAGAGATACGCAGTATTTT. Translated, it gives CASSDATSGRDTQYF.

The V and J genes are TRBV2 and TRBJ1-4; 11 bases align to TRBD1. Unmatched junction bases numbered 3, after V lost 10 bases and J lost 8 bases. The CDR3 covers 12 residues. Germline-derived CDR1 and CDR2 are SNHLY and FYNNEI. CDR3 coding DNA: TGTGCCACCGGGACAGGGGGGGAAAAACTGTTTTTT. This encodes CATGTGGEKLFF.

J is TRBJ1-2 and V is TRBV28; the D gene is possibly TRBD1 (6 bases). This CDR3 spans 16 amino acids. Trimming cost V 6 bases and J 4 bases, with 21 bases left between them. Germline V lookup: CDR1 MDHEN, CDR2 SYDVKM. CDR3 DNA sequence: TGTGCCAGCAGCAGTGGTCCCAGGGGTTGGGGCTATGGCTACACCTTC. Translating gives CASSSGPRGWGYGYTF.

This chain connects TRBV6-6 to TRBJ2-7, with D possibly matching TRBD1 (6 bases). Deletions cut 2 bases from V and 5 bases from J, with 19 bases between. This CDR3 is 16 amino acids long. Per the germline V gene, CDR1 is MNHNY and CDR2 is SVGAGI (reference sequence). CDR3 coding DNA: TGTGCCAGCAGTTACCCCAGGCGGCCAGGGGCCCACGAGCAGTACTTC. Translation gives CASSYPRRPGAHEQYF.

This sequence joins TRBV3-1 (or the pseudogene TRBV3-2) and TRBJ1-2, with 11 bases lining up with TRBD1. This CDR3 is built from 16 residues. Germline lookup yields CDR1 LGHDT and CDR2 YNNKEL (reference sequence). The trim removed 5 bases at V and 8 bases at J, leaving 13 bases unmatched. CDR3 residues: CASSFGQGAGFGGYTF. The CDR3 DNA is TGTGCCAGCAGCTTTGGACAGGGGGCAGGTTTCGGAGGCTACACCTTC.

V and J are TRBV6-5 and TRBJ1-1; no clear D gene. The CDR3 is 13 residues long. Trimming took off 6 bases at V and 0 bases at J, with 8 bases between the two ends. CDR1 is MNHEY and CDR2 is SVGAGI in the germline V gene. For the CDR3, the DNA is TGTGCCAGCAGCCACTCGGTGAACACTGAAGCTTTCTTT. This sequence encodes CASSHSVNTEAFF.

This chain joins TRBV7-2 and TRBJ2-7, with D perhaps TRBD1 (5 bases). Germline V gene lookup returns CDR1 SGHTA and CDR2 FQGNSA. V was pared by 3 bases and J by 1 base, with 7 bases between. This CDR3 has 13 residues. CDR3 loop: CASSFDSSYEQYF. For the CDR3, the DNA is TGTGCCAGCAGCTTTGACAGTTCCTACGAGCAGTACTTC.